Listed below are T cell receptor beta chains from one sample, sequenced in a study of molecular identifiers for immune sequencing clone quantification. TCRdb itself ran the PCR reads through MiXCR, one entry per CDR3 protein. Counted here are 100,000 or so distinct CDR3 sequences, around a third occurring once; the ten biggest clones make up 4% to 5%. The sequencing input was naive CD8+ T cells from blood, with Jurkat cell RNA spiked in. All receptors come from a human donor in good health. Some libraries in this study had Jurkat cell RNA spiked in. The CDR3 runs from the conserved cysteine through the conserved F or W. A D gene is named only where the DNA matches it firmly. Some rows have no size entry. The others give once, few or many, or a class for an expanded clone.

j_gene,d_gene,v_gene,abundance,CDR3aa,CDR3nt
TRBJ1-5,TRBD1,TRBV7-2,few,CASSWIQGAGDQPQHF,TGTGCCAGCAGCTGGATACAGGGGGCTGGCGATCAGCCCCAGCATTTT
TRBJ2-2,-,TRBV10-2,-,CASASRWYGELFF,TGCGCCAGCGCCTCCCGTTGGTACGGGGAGCTGTTTTTT
TRBJ2-3,-,TRBV20-1,-,CSVPGPDTQYF,TGCAGTGTTCCCGGTCCAGATACGCAGTATTTT
TRBJ1-4,TRBD1,TRBV28,-,CASSFNLGQGKYEKLFF,TGTGCCAGCAGTTTCAATCTCGGACAGGGGAAGTATGAAAAACTGTTTTTT
TRBJ1-6,TRBD1,TRBV6-6,-,CASSYLGQGSPLHF,TGTGCCAGCAGTTACTTGGGACAGGGTTCACCCCTCCACTTT
TRBJ2-7,-,TRBV10-1,few,CASSESPGTYEQYF,TGCGCCAGCAGTGAATCCCCGGGAACCTACGAGCAGTACTTC
TRBJ2-7,TRBD1,TRBV13,many,CASSLGTGGILEQYF,TGTGCCAGCAGCTTAGGGACAGGGGGAATCCTGGAGCAGTACTTC
TRBJ1-1,-,TRBV29-1,many,CSAVGQENTEAFF,TGCAGCGCTGTGGGGCAGGAGAACACTGAAGCTTTCTTT
TRBJ2-5,TRBD2,TRBV5-4,few,CASSSRRARESSETQYF,TGTGCCAGCAGCTCACGGCGGGCGCGGGAGTCATCAGAGACCCAGTACTTC
TRBJ1-6,-,TRBV7-8,few,CASSYYNSPLHF,TGTGCCAGCAGCTACTATAATTCACCCCTCCACTTT
TRBJ1-1,-,TRBV5-1,many,CASRAGNTEAFF,TGCGCCAGCAGGGCAGGGAACACTGAAGCTTTCTTT